These T cell receptor beta chains were read from a single sample in a study of CD8 T cells in ankylosing spondylitis. TCRdb re-derived calls from the 5' RACE reads in MiXCR, one entry per CDR3 protein. The sample carries a few hundred thousand distinct CDR3 sequences, 10% to 15% recorded once. Sample: blood, either unsorted or a sorted T cell fraction (not recorded which). The receptors here all came from a male donor with ankylosing spondylitis. Each CDR3 is given with its conserved first and last residue. A D gene is named only where the DNA matches it firmly. Size is omitted from some rows. Given values are once, few, many or a class for expanded clones.

>TRBV19|-|13|many|TRBJ1-1
TGTGCCAGTAGTACTACGCCCGGGGCTGAAGCTTTCTTT
CASSTTPGAEAFF
>TRBV10-3|TRBD2|18|-|TRBJ2-3
TGTGCCATCAGTGAGTCCCCCGGGAGGTCGGGAGGGGAAGATACGCAGTATTTT
CAISESPGRSGGEDTQYF
>TRBV7-9|TRBD2|16|few|TRBJ2-3
TGTGCCAGCAGCTCTTCTAGCGGGAGCCCGTCAGATACGCAGTATTTT
CASSSSSGSPSDTQYF
>TRBV4-1|TRBD1|14|-|TRBJ1-6
TGCGCCAGCAGCCAAGACAGGGGGAATTCACCCCTCCACTTT
CASSQDRGNSPLHF
>TRBV15|TRBD1|15|-|TRBJ1-1
TGTGCCACCAGCAGACATGACAGGGAGAACACTGAAGCTTTCTTT
CATSRHDRENTEAFF
>TRBV20-1|-|14|few|TRBJ1-1
TGCAGTGCTAGACATGGGATCATGAACACTGAAGCTTTCTTT
CSARHGIMNTEAFF
>TRBV6-5|-|16|-|TRBJ2-1
TGTGCCAGCAGTTACTCGCGGGATAGCGCCGACAATGAGCAGTTCTTC
CASSYSRDSADNEQFF
>TRBV11-1|TRBD2|19|-|TRBJ2-1
TGTGCCAGCAGCTCCCGAACCGGGACTAGCGGGACTTCCTACAATGAGCAGTTCTTC
CASSSRTGTSGTSYNEQFF
>TRBV2|-|13|-|TRBJ2-7
TGTGCCAGCAGTGCCAAGGGGAACTTGGGGCAGTACTTC
CASSAKGNLGQYF
>TRBV6-5|TRBD2|19|-|TRBJ2-1
TGTGCCAGCAGTTACCCACGGACTAGCGGGAGGAACTCCTACAATGAGCAGTTCTTC
CASSYPRTSGRNSYNEQFF
>TRBV20-1|-|12|-|TRBJ2-7
TGCAGTGCTAGTCCCTGGGCTTACGAGCAGTACTTC
CSASPWAYEQYF
>TRBV5-1|TRBD1|17|-|TRBJ2-2
TGCGCCAGCAGCTTGGGAGGGACAGGAGCGAAGACCGGGGAGCTGTTTTTT
CASSLGGTGAKTGELFF
>TRBV3-1|-|16|few|TRBJ2-2
TGTGCCAGCAGCCATAAGAGGACAGTAAACACCGGGGAGCTGTTTTTT
CASSHKRTVNTGELFF
>TRBV6-1|TRBD2|16|-|TRBJ2-7
TGTGCCAGCACCCGGACTAGCGGGGGGCCGACCTACGAGCAGTACTTC
CASTRTSGGPTYEQYF
>TRBV5-1|TRBD1|15|many|TRBJ2-2
TGCGCCAGCAACCCCAGACAGGGGAACACCGGGGAGCTGTTTTTT
CASNPRQGNTGELFF
>TRBV5-1|-|15|-|TRBJ2-7
TGCGCCAGCAGCCCCCCGCAGGGAAGCTTAGGTGAGCAGTACTTC
CASSPPQGSLGEQYF
>TRBV2|-|17|few|TRBJ2-1
TGTGCCAGCAGTGAAGCGTCGGGCGGGATGCTGCCTAATGAGCAGTTCTTC
CASSEASGGMLPNEQFF
>TRBV29-1|TRBD1|15|-|TRBJ2-7
TGCAGCGTTGAAGACCCCGGGGACAGGGGCTACGAGCAGTACTTC
CSVEDPGDRGYEQYF
>TRBV3-1|-|14|few|TRBJ2-5
TGTGCCAGCAGCCATGGCGGCTACCAAGAGACCCAGTACTTC
CASSHGGYQETQYF
>TRBV20-1|-|14|few|TRBJ2-3
TGCAGTGCTAGAGTAGGACCGCAATCAGATACGCAGTATTTT
CSARVGPQSDTQYF
>TRBV20-1|-|13|few|TRBJ2-1
TGCAGTGCTAGAGAGACAGGCTACAATGAGCAGTTCTTC
CSARETGYNEQFF
>TRBV5-1|TRBD2|15|-|TRBJ2-7
TGCGCCAGCAGCTTTACTAGCGGTAATAATTACGAGCAGTACTTC
CASSFTSGNNYEQYF
>TRBV4-2|-|13|many|TRBJ1-1
TGTGCCAGCAGCCGCGAGAGGGGCACTGAAGCTTTCTTT
CASSRERGTEAFF
>TRBV11-2|TRBD2|15|many|TRBJ2-1
TGTGCCAGCAGCCCTAGCGGGAGAGTAAACAATGAGCAGTTCTTC
CASSPSGRVNNEQFF
>TRBV4-2|-|14|few|TRBJ2-7
TGTGCCAGCAGCCAAGACGGCAGCTCCTACGAGCAGTACTTC
CASSQDGSSYEQYF
>TRBV24-1|-|14|many|TRBJ1-5
TGTGCCACCAGTGATAGAAGCGGAAATCAGCCCCAGCATTTT
CATSDRSGNQPQHF
>TRBV20-1|-|15|few|TRBJ1-5
TGCAGTGCTAGAGTAGGAGAGGGGGGCGGACAGCCCCAGCATTTT
CSARVGEGGGQPQHF
>TRBV20-1|-|15|few|TRBJ2-7
TGCAGTGCTAGAGATCATCGTCAGGAAACCTACGAGCAGTACTTC
CSARDHRQETYEQYF
>TRBV2|TRBD2|14|-|TRBJ2-2
TGTGCCAGAGGACTAGCGGGAGACCGCGGGGAGCTGTTTTTT
CARGLAGDRGELFF
>TRBV7-9|TRBD1|14|many|TRBJ1-5
TGTGCCAGCAGCTTAACGACAGGGGGCCAGCCCCAGCATTTT
CASSLTTGGQPQHF
>TRBV20-1|-|12|-|TRBJ2-3
TGCAGTGCTAGAGATAACGCAGATACGCAGTATTTT
CSARDNADTQYF
>TRBV4-1|TRBD1|15|-|TRBJ1-4
TGCGCCAGCAGCCAAGAGGGACAGGGGAACGAAAAACTGTTTTTT
CASSQEGQGNEKLFF
>TRBV5-6|-|14|few|TRBJ1-2
TGTGCCAGCAGCTTGGCTCCGACACCCTATGGCTACACCTTC
CASSLAPTPYGYTF
>TRBV6-1|TRBD1|18|-|TRBJ1-1
TGTGCCAGCAGTGAAGCGCTCTTTGGACAGGGCATGAACACTGAAGCTTTCTTT
CASSEALFGQGMNTEAFF
>TRBV20-1|-|14|few|TRBJ2-1
TGCAGTGCTATTGGGGACTTAGCCTACAATGAGCAGTTCTTC
CSAIGDLAYNEQFF
>TRBV5-6|TRBD2|15|-|TRBJ2-7
TGTGCCAGCAGCCGAGGAGTAGCGGGAGTGGGTGAGCAGTACTTC
CASSRGVAGVGEQYF
>TRBV5-1|-|13|-|TRBJ2-2
TGCGCCAGCAGGGAGGCCGTCACCGGGGAGCTGTTTTTT
CASREAVTGELFF
>TRBV5-1|-|16|-|TRBJ2-3
TGCGCCAGCAGCTTTGCAGCGGGTCGTAGCACAGATACGCAGTATTTT
CASSFAAGRSTDTQYF
>TRBV12-3/TRBV12-4|TRBD1|12|-|TRBJ2-1
TGTGCCAGCAGTTCGACAGGGGGAGAGCAGTTCTTC
CASSSTGGEQFF
>TRBV7-2|TRBD2|15|few|TRBJ2-2
TGTGCCAGCAGCTTAGGTGGACTAGCCGGCGGGGAGCTGTTTTTT
CASSLGGLAGGELFF
>TRBV20-1|TRBD1|14|few|TRBJ2-5
TGCAGTGCCAGGCTGGACAGGGTCCAAGAGACCCAGTACTTC
CSARLDRVQETQYF
>TRBV20-1|-|17|-|TRBJ1-4
TGCAGTGCTAGACGCCCCGGGGGGGAACCCACTAATGAAAAACTGTTTTTT
CSARRPGGEPTNEKLFF
>TRBV2|TRBD1|15|few|TRBJ1-1
TGTGCCAGCAGTATCCAGACAGGGATGAACACTGAAGCTTTCTTT
CASSIQTGMNTEAFF
>TRBV28|-|16|many|TRBJ2-5
TGTGCCAGCACCCCAGGGGTAGCGGTGTACCAAGAGACCCAGTACTTC
CASTPGVAVYQETQYF
>TRBV11-2|TRBD1|12|-|TRBJ2-1
TGTGCCAGCAGCTACGACAGGGATGAGCAGTTCTTC
CASSYDRDEQFF
>TRBV10-2|TRBD2|15|-|TRBJ2-2
TGCGCCAGCGGTAGCGGGAGGGAGTGGACCGGGGAGCTGTTTTTT
CASGSGREWTGELFF
>TRBV7-7|-|14|-|TRBJ1-4
TGTGCCAGCAGCCCCGGAGGGCCGCGTGAAAAACTGTTTTTT
CASSPGGPREKLFF
>TRBV29-1|-|10|-|TRBJ2-1
TGCAGCGTTATAGGGGATCGGCAGTTCTTC
CSVIGDRQFF
>TRBV29-1|-|15|many|TRBJ2-2
TGCAGCGTTGCGATGTTGGGAGGAAAAACCGGGGAGCTGTTTTTT
CSVAMLGGKTGELFF
>TRBV15|TRBD2|17|few|TRBJ2-3
TGTGCCACCAGCAGGTCGGGACTAGCGGCGATCACAGATACGCAGTATTTT
CATSRSGLAAITDTQYF
>TRBV12-3/TRBV12-4|-|15|-|TRBJ2-6
TGTGCCAGCAGCCGCGCGGGCTCTGGGGCCAACGTCCTGACTTTC
CASSRAGSGANVLTF
>TRBV3-1|TRBD1|13|few|TRBJ1-2
TGTGCCAGCAGTGACAGGGTAGACTATGGCTACACCTTC
CASSDRVDYGYTF
>TRBV20-1|-|12|few|TRBJ2-3
TGCAGCCTCCAGACACCCACAGATACGCAGTATTTT
CSLQTPTDTQYF
>TRBV20-1|TRBD2|16|-|TRBJ2-3
TGCTGTGCTAGAGATCCCAGCGGGAGGATCACAGATACGCAGTATTTT
CCARDPSGRITDTQYF
>TRBV7-9|-|15|few|TRBJ1-2
TGTGCCAGCAGCTTAGCGGGGGGAAGTTCCTATGGCTACACCTTC
CASSLAGGSSYGYTF
>TRBV5-1|TRBD2|19|many|TRBJ2-3
TGCGCCAGCAGCATCGGACTAGCGACCTTCCCACCTAGCACAGATACGCAGTATTTT
CASSIGLATFPPSTDTQYF